The 25 T cell receptor beta chains given below trace back to one sample, sequenced in a study of T cell changes during pregnancy in multiple sclerosis. Data came from immunoSEQ multiplex PCR; TCRdb stores just in-frame clones and leaves some out. In the table there are 35,000 to 45,000 clones, 70% to 90% of which are singletons. Source: CD4+ T cells from peripheral blood mononuclear cells, taken after pregnancy. These receptors all come from a female donor with multiple sclerosis, enrolled in a pregnancy study.

V and J are TRBV30 and TRBJ1-4, with D possibly TRBD1 on 5 matching bases. V was clipped by 0 bases and J by 6 bases, with 11 bases between them. CDR3 length equals 14 residues. Germline CDR1 reads GTSNPN; CDR2 reads SVGIG (reference sequence). Written as DNA, the CDR3 is TGTGCCTGGAGTGTGGGGGGAGGGCATGAAAAACTGTTTTTT. Encoded protein: CAWSVGGGHEKLFF.

V usage is TRBV29-1 and J usage is TRBJ2-1, with 9 bases that match TRBD1. The germline gives CDR1 SQVTM, CDR2 ANQGSEA. V dropped 7 bases and J dropped 7; count of bases not matched to a gene: 8. This CDR3 has 13 residues. The CDR3 loop reads CSGDRAFGNEQFF. The CDR3 DNA reads TGCAGCGGGGACAGGGCCTTTGGGAATGAGCAGTTCTTC.

A few counts support this clone. This rearrangement joins TRBV11-2 to TRBJ1-1; D unclear. The V end was cut by 4 bases, the J end by 0 bases, with 6 bases between. Germline V gene data show CDR1 as SGHAT and CDR2 as FQNNGV. There are 13 residues in the CDR3. As DNA, the CDR3 is TGTGCCAGCAGCTCTTCGTTGAACACTGAAGCTTTCTTT. It is translated as CASSSSLNTEAFF.

This chain links TRBV4-3 with TRBJ1-1; perhaps TRBD1 as D (6 bases). V was clipped by 1 base and J by 5 bases, with 11 bases between them. This CDR3 region has 14 residues. Germline CDR1 reads LGHNA; CDR2 reads YSLEER. This CDR3 is CASSQGQGQTEAFF. DNA for the CDR3: TGCGCCAGCAGCCAAGGGCAGGGGCAGACTGAAGCTTTCTTT.

This clone was seen only once. This chain links TRBV27 with TRBJ2-3, with D uncertain. Trimming pared 2 bases from V and 0 bases from J, leaving 12 bases between. Germline-derived CDR1 and CDR2 are MNHEY and SMNVEV (reference sequence). The CDR3 totals 16 residues. The CDR3 DNA sequence: TGTGCCAGCAGTTTAAGACACACCCTTAGCACAGATACGCAGTATTTT. Protein: CASSLRHTLSTDTQYF.

The chain couples TRBV5-1 to TRBJ2-2; no clear D gene. The CDR3 has 14 residues. The germline gives CDR1 SGHRS, CDR2 YFSETQ. Deletions cut 3 bases from V and 4 bases from J, with 10 bases between. The CDR3 spells CASSSARSTGELFF. CDR3 nucleotide sequence: TGCGCCAGCAGCTCCGCCCGCAGCACCGGGGAGCTGTTTTTT.

J is TRBJ1-6 and V is TRBV19; possible D gene TRBD1, 6 bases. CDR3 length equals 17 residues. CDR1 LNHDA and CDR2 SQIVND come from the germline V gene (reference sequence). Trimming shortened V by 6 bases and J by 5 bases, and 20 bases separated the two germline ends. CDR3 nucleotide sequence: TGTGCCAGTAGCCGACGCCCCCCAGGGGTGGATAATTCACCCCTCCACTTT. It codes for CASSRRPPGVDNSPLHF.

The V call is TRBV5-1, the J call TRBJ2-1, with 7 bases that match TRBD1. Trimming took 2 bases from V and 6 from J; bases not matched to a gene: 17. Looked up from germline, CDR1 is SGHRS and CDR2 is YFSETQ. This CDR3 is 18 amino acids long. The CDR3 reads CASSFGAVPGQSINEQFF. As DNA, the CDR3 is TGCGCCAGCAGCTTTGGGGCCGTCCCGGGACAGTCCATCAATGAGCAGTTCTTC.

J is TRBJ1-2 and V is TRBV30; possibly TRBD1 for D (6 bases). The CDR3 has 14 residues. Germline CDR1 and CDR2: GTSNPN and SVGIG (reference sequence). V gave up 8 bases and J gave up 3 bases, with 19 bases separating them. The CDR3 bases are TGTGCCGGCAAAAGCCGACAGGCCTACTATGGCTACACCTTC. Its translation is CAGKSRQAYYGYTF.

The chain uses TRBV7-2 and TRBJ1-6; 7 bases are a match to TRBD1. The CDR3 length is 15 residues. From germline, CDR1 is SGHTA and CDR2 FQGNSA. Germline trimming cut 5 bases from V and 9 bases from J; bases unmatched to any gene: 10. The CDR3: CASSPTGESGSPLHF. CDR3 sequence (DNA): TGTGCCAGCAGCCCCACAGGGGAGTCAGGTTCACCCCTCCACTTT.

In its sample, this clone was seen once. The chain combines TRBV30 with TRBJ2-3, with TRBD2 identical over 13 bases. Germline assignment: CDR1 GTSNPN and CDR2 SVGIG (reference sequence). J gave up 6 bases and V 0 bases, and 9 bases lay outside the gene matches. This CDR3 spans 17 amino acids. The DNA for the CDR3 is TGTGCCTGGAGTGTGGGACTAGCGGGGCCCGGGGGGGATACGCAGTATTTT. This encodes CAWSVGLAGPGGDTQYF.

This chain connects TRBV5-1 to TRBJ2-2, with TRBD1 matching over 8 bases. With V trimmed by 7 bases and J by 6 bases, 17 bases remained unmatched. The germline gives CDR1 SGHRS, CDR2 YFSETQ. This CDR3 contains 17 residues. CDR3 bases: TGCGCCAGCGGACTCAATCGACAGGGGCTCCACTCCGGGGAGCTGTTTTTT. Translating it yields CASGLNRQGLHSGELFF. Supplemented by reference TRBV5-1 and TRBJ2-2, the full variable domain reads KAGVTQTPRYLIKTRGQQVTLSCSPISGHRSVSWYQQTPGQGLQFLFEYFSETQRNKGNFPGRFSGRQFSNSRSEMNVSTLELGDSALYLCASGLNRQGLHSGELFFGEGSRLTVL.

The rearrangement joins TRBV9 to TRBJ1-2; D ambiguous. Germline V CDR1 and CDR2: SGDLS, YYNGEE. Trimming shortened V by 4 bases and J by 3 bases, and 16 bases separated the two germline ends. This CDR3 has 15 residues. The CDR3 DNA follows: TGTGCCAGCAGCCGAGATGATAGGGAGCACTATGGCTACACCTTC. Residues: CASSRDDREHYGYTF.

The CDR3 protein is CASSYNRGLYGYTF. In DNA, the CDR3 is TGTGCCAGCAGCTATAACAGGGGGCTCTATGGCTACACCTTC. The V and J genes are TRBV5-4 and TRBJ1-2, with 9 bases fitting TRBD1. The CDR3 loop spans 14 amino acids. V lost 3 bases and J lost 4; bases outside the gene matches: 4. The germline V gene has CDR1 SGHNT and CDR2 YYREEE (reference sequence).

This chain uses TRBV6-1 with TRBJ1-3; D ambiguous. Trimming shortened V by 2 bases and J by 6 bases, and 20 bases separated the two germline ends. The V gene's germline CDR1 is MNHNS and CDR2 SASEGT. This CDR3 comprises 17 residues. CDR3 sequence: CASSEFLLAAGTNTIYF. DNA of the CDR3: TGTGCCAGCAGTGAATTTCTATTGGCAGCGGGAACAAACACCATATATTTT.

The chain links TRBV19 to TRBJ1-1; a weak D match, TRBD1 (5 bases). CDR3 length: 14 residues. V lost 3 bases and J lost 7, with 15 bases in between. Germline CDR1 and CDR2: LNHDA and SQIVND (reference sequence). The CDR3 sequence: CASSILFKGNEAFF. CDR3 DNA: TGTGCCAGTAGTATTTTGTTTAAGGGGAATGAAGCTTTCTTT.

This chain links TRBV7-2 with TRBJ2-2, with D unresolved. CDR3 length: 13 amino acids. Trimming pared 1 base from V and 8 bases from J, leaving 8 bases between. CDR1 and CDR2 (germline): SGHTA, FQGNSA. CDR3 residues: CASSLDTAGELFF. Here the CDR3 DNA reads TGTGCCAGCAGCTTAGATACCGCGGGGGAGCTGTTTTTT.

V and J are TRBV10-3 and TRBJ1-1; no reliable D call. This CDR3 contains 14 residues. Germline V gene sequence: CDR1 ENHRY, CDR2 SYGVKD. Deletions cut 0 bases from V and 3 bases from J, with 8 bases between. CDR3 DNA: TGTGCCATCAGTGAGTCCCCAACTTACACTGAAGCTTTCTTT. This gives the protein CAISESPTYTEAFF.

This chain connects TRBV5-6 to TRBJ2-3; 8 bases align to TRBD2. The germline V gene encodes CDR1 SGHDT and CDR2 YYEEEE. J gave up 0 bases and V 0 bases, and 12 bases lay outside the gene matches. This CDR3 spans 19 amino acids. For the CDR3, the DNA is TGTGCCAGCAGCTTGGGTAGTAGCGGGGTCTTCCCAAGCACAGATACGCAGTATTTT. Translated, it gives CASSLGSSGVFPSTDTQYF. Together with reference TRBV5-6 and TRBJ2-3, the CDR3 gives the full variable domain: DAGVTQSPTHLIKTRGQQVTLRCSPKSGHDTVSWYQQALGQGPQFIFQYYEEEERQRGNFPDRFSGHQFPNYSSELNVNALLLGDSALYLCASSLGSSGVFPSTDTQYFGPGTRLTVL.

The chain links TRBV19 to TRBJ1-2, with D possibly TRBD1 on 5 matching bases. Germline V gene data show CDR1 as LNHDA and CDR2 as SQIVND (reference sequence). The CDR3 extends over 16 amino acids. V was pared by 7 bases and J by 3 bases, with 21 bases between. This CDR3 is CASTGNLATGDYGYTF. The CDR3, as DNA: TGTGCCAGTACTGGTAATCTGGCGACGGGGGACTATGGCTACACCTTC.

The gene calls are TRBV27 and TRBJ1-2; TRBD1 matches 7 bases. The CDR3 is made up of 16 amino acids. After removal of 3 bases from V and 7 bases from J, the junction contained 14 bases not matched to a gene. Germline-derived CDR1 and CDR2 are MNHEY and SMNVEV (reference sequence). CDR3 DNA sequence: TGTGCCAGCAGTTTTGGGACAGTTGGAATGGTTCGTGGCTACACCTTC. It translates to CASSFGTVGMVRGYTF.

This chain uses TRBV29-1 with TRBJ1-1; D might be TRBD1 (5 bases). The CDR3 has 11 residues. Germline CDR1 reads SQVTM; CDR2 reads ANQGSEA. V lost 3 bases and J 9 bases, leaving 11 bases between the germline ends. CDR3 region: CSVDIGEKAFF. CDR3 in DNA: TGCAGCGTTGATATAGGGGAAAAAGCTTTCTTT.

This sequence joins TRBV7-2 and TRBJ1-2, with 8 bases fitting TRBD1. The germline CDR1 and CDR2 sequences are SGHTA and FQGNSA. J gave up 4 bases and V 6 bases, and 7 bases lay outside the gene matches. This CDR3 region has 14 residues. The chain's CDR3 is CASRTGDISYGYTF. DNA of the CDR3: TGTGCCAGCAGGACAGGGGATATTAGCTATGGCTACACCTTC. Supplemented by reference TRBV7-2 and TRBJ1-2, the full variable domain reads GAGVSQSPSNKVTEKGKDVELRCDPISGHTALYWYRQSLGQGLEFLIYFQGNSAPDKSGLPSDRFSAERTGGSVSTLTIQRTQQEDSAVYLCASRTGDISYGYTFGSGTRLTVV.

V is TRBV28 and J is TRBJ1-1, with 7 bases that match TRBD1. The CDR3 is 14 residues long. The germline V gene has CDR1 MDHEN and CDR2 SYDVKM. J gave up 4 bases and V 5 bases, and 7 bases lay outside the gene matches. CDR3 amino acids: CASSPQGVGTEAFF. In DNA, the CDR3 is TGTGCCAGCAGTCCCCAGGGGGTTGGCACTGAAGCTTTCTTT. Full variable domain (outside the CDR3, taken from reference TRBV28 and TRBJ1-1): DVKVTQSSRYLVKRTGEKVFLECVQDMDHENMFWYRQDPGLGLRLIYFSYDVKMKEKGDIPEGYSVSREKKERFSLILESASTNQTSMYLCASSPQGVGTEAFFGQGTRLTVV.

This clone has a single count. V gene TRBV6-1 combines with J gene TRBJ1-2; tentative D call: TRBD1 (5 bases). The CDR3 runs 14 residues. Germline assignment: CDR1 MNHNS and CDR2 SASEGT. Deletions cut 4 bases from V and 2 bases from J, with 11 bases between. This CDR3 is CASSVHGGNYGYTF. As DNA, the CDR3 is TGTGCCAGCAGTGTACATGGGGGGAACTATGGCTACACCTTC.